This entry lists 27 T cell receptor beta chains sequenced from one sample in a study of PD-1 blockade in classical Hodgkin lymphoma. Described time point: cycle 4 day 1 (C4D1), after about 6 weeks of nivolumab. Relapse after autologous stem cell transplantation occurred in every patient, and brentuximab vedotin exposure varied. Measured with immunoSEQ multiplex PCR; TCRdb has only the in-frame clones, and not every one. The data show around 30,000 clones, roughly 78% seen once. Specimen: peripheral blood mononuclear cells (PBMCs), collected before the fourth cycle of nivolumab. The origin of the receptors is a human donor with classical Hodgkin lymphoma.

This clone was seen a few times. CDR3 in amino acids: CASSLLDSANEKLFF. As DNA, the CDR3 is TGTGCCAGCTCCTTGTTGGACAGTGCCAATGAAAAACTGTTTTTT. The J gene is TRBJ1-4, the V gene TRBV18; D possibly corresponds to TRBD1 (6 bases). V was shortened by 6 bases and J by 5 bases, with 16 bases between the two germline ends. Germline CDR1 and CDR2: KGHSH and LQKENI. This CDR3 comprises 15 residues.

V and J are TRBV6-1 and TRBJ1-5; D is perhaps TRBD1 (5 bases). Per the germline V gene, CDR1 is MNHNS and CDR2 is SASEGT. The ends were cut back, 1 base at V and 2 bases at J, with 12 bases in the middle. CDR3 size: 16 residues. The CDR3 coding sequence is TGTGCCAGCAGTGAAGGAAAAGGGGTCGGCAATCAGCCCCAGCATTTT. It encodes CASSEGKGVGNQPQHF.

This clone was detected a few times. V usage is TRBV4-1 and J usage is TRBJ1-4; D perhaps matches TRBD1 (5 bases). Germline V CDR1 and CDR2: MGHRA, YSYEKL. V lost 8 bases and J 4 bases, leaving 14 bases between the germline ends. The CDR3 is 14 amino acids. DNA for the CDR3: TGCGCCAGCGGATTGACAGTACTTAATGAAAAACTGTTTTTT. It specifies CASGLTVLNEKLFF.

V and J are TRBV2 and TRBJ2-5; 8 positions match TRBD2. The CDR3 loop spans 15 amino acids. Germline values: CDR1 SNHLY, CDR2 FYNNEI. The V and J ends lost 4 bases and 4 bases, in that order; junction bases with no gene match: 8. The CDR3 region is CASSAGGAVGETQYF. For the CDR3, the DNA is TGTGCCAGCAGTGCGGGGGGGGCGGTCGGAGAGACCCAGTACTTC.

Only one count was recorded for this clone. The V gene is TRBV27, the J gene TRBJ2-1, with 10 positions matching TRBD2. This CDR3 is built from 19 residues. From germline, CDR1 is MNHEY and CDR2 SMNVEV (reference sequence). The V gene end was trimmed by 5 bases and the J gene end by 7 bases; junction bases not matched to a gene: 20. The CDR3 DNA reads as TGTGCCAGCAGTCTACTTAGGCTAGCGGGAGAATTCGAGCCAAATGAGCAGTTCTTC. Translating gives CASSLLRLAGEFEPNEQFF.

The V call is TRBV10-3, the J call TRBJ2-1; D possibly corresponds to TRBD1 (6 bases). The ends were cut back, 10 bases at V and 6 bases at J, with 16 bases in the middle. Germline V gene lookup returns CDR1 ENHRY and CDR2 SYGVKD. CDR3 length equals 13 residues. The CDR3 spells CATSGTQSNEQFF. CDR3 sequence (DNA): TGTGCCACCTCCGGGACACAAAGCAATGAGCAGTTCTTC.

The CDR3 sequence: CASSLAGGPQHF. The CDR3 DNA is TGTGCCAGCAGCTTGGCCGGTGGACCCCAGCATTTT. The chain has TRBV5-4 and TRBJ1-5; D unresolved. The CDR3 runs 12 residues. The V end lost 0 bases, the J end lost 10 bases, and 8 bases lay between the germline ends. Germline V gene data show CDR1 as SGHNT and CDR2 as YYREEE (reference sequence).

The rearrangement joins TRBV19 to TRBJ1-5; tentative D call: TRBD1 (5 bases). Germline V lookup: CDR1 LNHDA, CDR2 SQIVND (reference sequence). Deletions cut 8 bases from V and 7 bases from J, with 15 bases between. The CDR3 contains 13 residues. CDR3 DNA: TGTGCCAGTCGGCCCCAAGGGGAACAGCCCCAGCATTTT. This sequence encodes CASRPQGEQPQHF.

The chain carries TRBV6-1 and TRBJ2-2; D perhaps matches TRBD2 (6 bases). CDR3 size: 15 residues. In germline, CDR1 is MNHNS, CDR2 SASEGT. Trimming pared 5 bases from V and 3 bases from J, leaving 13 bases between. The CDR3 loop is CASSRGRADTGELFF. CDR3 nucleotide sequence: TGTGCCAGCAGTCGGGGGAGAGCTGACACCGGGGAGCTGTTTTTT.

The table lists this clone with a count of one. Written as DNA, the CDR3 is TGTGCCAGCAGTGGACTAGCGGGATGGATGGGTGAGCAGTTCTTC. The encoded protein is CASSGLAGWMGEQFF. The V gene is TRBV6-1, the J gene TRBJ2-1; the match to TRBD2 covers 11 bases. Germline CDR1 reads MNHNS; CDR2 reads SASEGT. The CDR3 runs 15 residues. Trimming at V came to 4 bases and at J to 9 bases, leaving 8 bases not matched to a gene.

The CDR3 sequence: CASSFLRGSGANVLTF. CDR3 nucleotides: TGTGCCAGCAGTTTCCTCAGGGGCTCTGGGGCCAACGTCCTGACTTTC. The chain carries TRBV28 and TRBJ2-6; possibly TRBD1 for D (6 bases). Germline CDR1 is MDHEN and CDR2 is SYDVKM. V lost 3 bases to trimming and J lost 0 bases, with 9 bases between them. The CDR3 is 16 residues long. Full variable domain (outside the CDR3, taken from reference TRBV28 and TRBJ2-6): DVKVTQSSRYLVKRTGEKVFLECVQDMDHENMFWYRQDPGLGLRLIYFSYDVKMKEKGDIPEGYSVSREKKERFSLILESASTNQTSMYLCASSFLRGSGANVLTFGAGSRLTVL.

The chain joins TRBV14 to TRBJ2-1, with D perhaps matching TRBD2 (7 bases). The V end was cut by 4 bases, the J end by 5 bases, with 12 bases between. The germline V gene has CDR1 SGHDN and CDR2 FVKESK. The CDR3 sequence is 14 residues long. The CDR3 reads CASSPGGGDNEQFF. The CDR3 DNA reads as TGTGCCAGCAGCCCCGGCGGGGGCGACAATGAGCAGTTCTTC.

This clone has just one count. V usage is TRBV6-7 and J usage is TRBJ2-7; 9 nucleotides match TRBD2. TRBV6-7 counts as an open reading frame of uncertain function. The V gene end was trimmed by 4 bases and the J gene end by 4 bases; junction bases not matched to a gene: 11. This CDR3 is built from 16 residues. CDR3 DNA sequence: TGTGCCAGCAGTTTCCTTAGCGGGAGCCCCTCGTACGAGCAGTACTTC. This sequence encodes CASSFLSGSPSYEQYF.

V is TRBV28 and J is TRBJ2-5; TRBD1 matches 7 bases. The CDR3 contains 16 residues. Germline V gene data show CDR1 as MDHEN and CDR2 as SYDVKM. V gave up 4 bases and J gave up 0 bases; unmatched junction bases: 8. The CDR3 bases are TGTGCCAGCAGTTCTCTCGGACAGGCCGACCAAGAGACCCAGTACTTC. This gives the protein CASSSLGQADQETQYF.

The chain links TRBV11-2 to TRBJ2-5, with TRBD1 identical over 10 bases. CDR1 SGHAT and CDR2 FQNNGV come from the germline V gene. The ends lost 6 bases at V and 7 bases at J; junction bases unmatched: 14. The CDR3 has 16 amino acids. For the CDR3, the DNA is TGTGCCAGCAGTTCTCCGACAGGGGGCTTTCCCGGGACCCAGTACTTC. Translated: CASSSPTGGFPGTQYF.

This clone occurred once. This chain joins TRBV6-5 and TRBJ2-1; 7 bases are shared with TRBD2. J was trimmed by 5 bases and V by 6 bases; bases with no gene match: 10. The CDR3 length is 15 residues. CDR1 and CDR2 (germline): MNHEY, SVGAGI. The CDR3 loop reads CASSRGSSMDNEQFF. CDR3 nucleotides: TGTGCCAGCAGCCGCGGGAGTTCAATGGACAATGAGCAGTTCTTC.

This chain links TRBV6-5 with TRBJ2-6, with no clear D. Germline V lookup: CDR1 MNHEY, CDR2 SVGAGI. The CDR3 extends over 13 amino acids. V was shortened by 5 bases and J by 1 base, with 3 bases between the two germline ends. CDR3 amino acids: CASSESGANVLTF. The CDR3 bases are TGTGCCAGCAGTGAATCTGGGGCCAACGTCCTGACTTTC.

The gene calls are TRBV7-7 and TRBJ2-5; the D gene is possibly TRBD2 (6 bases). V lost 2 bases and J lost 5, with 15 bases in between. In germline, CDR1 is SSHAT, CDR2 FNYEAQ (reference sequence). This CDR3 region has 15 residues. The CDR3 nucleotides read TGTGCCAGCAGCTTATATGCGGAGGCGGGGGAGACCCAGTACTTC. As protein: CASSLYAEAGETQYF.

This clone showed up just once. The chain's CDR3 is CATPRQGNTEAFF. As DNA, the CDR3 is TGTGCCACCCCGAGACAGGGGAACACTGAAGCTTTCTTT. V is TRBV6-1 and J is TRBJ1-1; 7 bases agree with TRBD1. The ends lost 10 bases at V and 1 base at J; junction bases unmatched: 6. Germline V gene data show CDR1 as MNHNS and CDR2 as SASEGT. This CDR3 contains 13 residues.

The rearrangement links TRBV5-1 to TRBJ1-3; maybe TRBD1 (5 bases). V shed 4 bases and J shed 0 bases, with 14 bases lying between them. The CDR3 has 16 residues. Germline V gene data show CDR1 as SGHRS and CDR2 as YFSETQ. The CDR3 DNA follows: TGCGCCAGCAGCCCCCAGACAGTGAGCTCTGGAAACACCATATATTTT. Residues: CASSPQTVSSGNTIYF.

V and J are TRBV27 and TRBJ1-1; no definite D call. V lost 2 bases to trimming and J lost 4 bases, with 8 bases between them. The germline V gene encodes CDR1 MNHEY and CDR2 SMNVEV (reference sequence). The CDR3 is made up of 13 amino acids. Here the CDR3 DNA reads TGTGCCAGCAGTTTACGCGGGAGCACTGAAGCTTTCTTT. Amino acids: CASSLRGSTEAFF.

The V call is TRBV5-6, the J call TRBJ1-2; maybe TRBD1 (5 bases). CDR3 length: 14 amino acids. The germline gives CDR1 SGHDT, CDR2 YYEEEE. V dropped 0 bases and J dropped 2 bases, with 8 bases sitting between them. CDR3 residues: CASSLGDGNYGYTF. Written as DNA, the CDR3 is TGTGCCAGCAGCTTGGGGGACGGAAACTATGGCTACACCTTC. Full variable domain (missing parts from reference TRBV5-6 and TRBJ1-2): DAGVTQSPTHLIKTRGQQVTLRCSPKSGHDTVSWYQQALGQGPQFIFQYYEEEERQRGNFPDRFSGHQFPNYSSELNVNALLLGDSALYLCASSLGDGNYGYTFGSGTRLTVV.

The V and J genes are TRBV11-2 and TRBJ2-5, with D perhaps TRBD1 (6 bases). The V end was cut by 5 bases, the J end by 7 bases, with 20 bases between. The CDR3 runs to 15 residues. Germline V gives CDR1 SGHAT, CDR2 FQNNGV. DNA of the CDR3: TGTGCCAGCAGCCAGGGGTCAGACCCCCTTCGGACCCAGTACTTC. Translated: CASSQGSDPLRTQYF.

The chain joins TRBV13 to TRBJ2-3; D perhaps matches TRBD2 (6 bases). CDR1 and CDR2 from the germline V gene are PRHDT and FYEKMQ (reference sequence). Trimming removed 5 bases at V and 2 bases at J, with 17 bases between. This CDR3 comprises 16 residues. CDR3 in amino acids: CASSPSAGNPTDTQYF. The CDR3 DNA follows: TGTGCCAGCAGCCCTTCGGCGGGGAACCCCACAGATACGCAGTATTTT.

This clone appeared once. The V and J genes are TRBV10-3 and TRBJ2-7, with 9 bases that match TRBD1. The CDR3 sequence is 15 residues long. V lost 4 bases, J lost 7 bases, and 11 bases stayed unmatched. Germline CDR1 ENHRY, CDR2 SYGVKD. The CDR3 protein is CAISALGQGLGEQYF. Written as DNA, the CDR3 is TGTGCCATCAGTGCTCTGGGACAGGGTTTGGGAGAGCAGTACTTC.

As regards this clone: Other DNA sequences in the sample encode the same CDR3. The rearrangement links TRBV27 to TRBJ1-2, with 10 positions matching TRBD1. Germline CDR1 and CDR2: MNHEY and SMNVEV (reference sequence). With 4 bases clipped from V and 8 bases from J, the junction kept 7 bases outside the gene matches. This CDR3 is built from 14 residues. CDR3 region: CASSSGQGLQGYTF. In nucleotides, the CDR3 is TGTGCCAGCAGTTCGGGACAGGGGCTTCAGGGCTACACCTTC.

J is TRBJ1-3 and V is TRBV9; D gene unclear. Trimming shortened V by 3 bases and J by 0 bases, and 7 bases separated the two germline ends. The length of the CDR3 is 14 residues. Germline V gives CDR1 SGDLS, CDR2 YYNGEE. The CDR3 reads CASSGGVSGNTIYF. CDR3 in DNA: TGTGCCAGCAGCGGCGGGGTCTCTGGAAACACCATATATTTT.